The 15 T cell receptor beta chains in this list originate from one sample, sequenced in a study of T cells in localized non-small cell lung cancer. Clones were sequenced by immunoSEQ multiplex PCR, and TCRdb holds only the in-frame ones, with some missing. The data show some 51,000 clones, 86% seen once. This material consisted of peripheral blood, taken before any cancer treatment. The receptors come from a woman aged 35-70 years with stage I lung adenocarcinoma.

CDR3 loop: CASSPQDLTREAFF. The CDR3 region has the DNA TGTGCCAGCAGCCCTCAGGACCTTACGCGTGAAGCTTTCTTT. The J gene is TRBJ1-1, the V gene TRBV7-6; no firm D call. The CDR3 extends over 14 amino acids. V was shortened by 5 bases and J by 7 bases, with 17 bases between the two germline ends. CDR1 SGHVS and CDR2 FNYEAQ come from the germline V gene. The entire variable domain, with the rest obtained from reference TRBV7-6 and TRBJ1-1, is as follows: GAGVSQSPRYKVTKRGQDVALRCDPISGHVSLYWYRQALGQGPEFLTYFNYEAQQDKSGLPNDRFSAERPEGSISTLTIQRTEQRDSAMYRCASSPQDLTREAFFGQGTRLTVV.

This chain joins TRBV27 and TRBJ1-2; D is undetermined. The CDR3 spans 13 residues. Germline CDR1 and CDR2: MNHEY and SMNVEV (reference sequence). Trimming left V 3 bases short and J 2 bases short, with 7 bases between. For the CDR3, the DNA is TGTGCCAGCAGTTTCAGGTCAAACTATGGCTACACCTTC. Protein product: CASSFRSNYGYTF.

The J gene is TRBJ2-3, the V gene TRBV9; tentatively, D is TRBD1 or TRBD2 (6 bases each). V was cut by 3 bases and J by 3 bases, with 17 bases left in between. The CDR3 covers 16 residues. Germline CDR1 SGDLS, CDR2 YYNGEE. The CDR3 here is CASSEGEGGTTDTQYF. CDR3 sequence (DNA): TGTGCCAGCAGCGAGGGGGAAGGGGGGACTACAGATACGCAGTATTTT.

For the CDR3, the DNA is TGCAGCGTTGGACAGGGCAGGGGTGGCTACACCTTC. Protein product: CSVGQGRGGYTF. The chain joins TRBV29-1 to TRBJ1-2; 7 bases map to TRBD1. Unmatched junction bases numbered 6, after V lost 4 bases and J lost 7 bases. This CDR3 is built from 12 residues. From germline, CDR1 is SQVTM and CDR2 ANQGSEA. The full variable domain, in which reference TRBV29-1 and TRBJ1-2 provide the parts outside the CDR3, is SAVISQKPSRDICQRGTSLTIQCQVDSQVTMMFWYRQQPGQSLTLIATANQGSEATYESGFVIDKFPISRPNLTFSTLTVSNMSPEDSSIYLCSVGQGRGGYTFGSGTRLTVV.

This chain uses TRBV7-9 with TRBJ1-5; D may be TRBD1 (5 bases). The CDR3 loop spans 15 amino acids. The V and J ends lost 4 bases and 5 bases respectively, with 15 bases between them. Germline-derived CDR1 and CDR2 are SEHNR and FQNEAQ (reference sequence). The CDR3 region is CASSWGVGSHQPQHF. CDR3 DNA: TGTGCCAGCAGCTGGGGGGTGGGCTCCCATCAGCCCCAGCATTTT.

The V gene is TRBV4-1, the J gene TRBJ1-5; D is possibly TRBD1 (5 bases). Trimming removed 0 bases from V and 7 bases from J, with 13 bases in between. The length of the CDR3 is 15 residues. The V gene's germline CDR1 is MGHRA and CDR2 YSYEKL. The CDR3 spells CASSQEGQGLQPQHF. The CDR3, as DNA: TGCGCCAGCAGCCAAGAAGGGCAGGGCCTACAGCCCCAGCATTTT.

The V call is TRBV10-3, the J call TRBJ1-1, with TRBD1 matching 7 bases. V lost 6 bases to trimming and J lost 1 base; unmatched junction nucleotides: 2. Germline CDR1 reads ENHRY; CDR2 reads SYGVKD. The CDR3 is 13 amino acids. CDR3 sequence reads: CAISRDRNTEAFF. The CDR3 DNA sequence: TGTGCCATCAGCCGGGACAGGAACACTGAAGCTTTCTTT.

The CDR3 DNA follows: TGTGCCAGCAGCGGCGACTTAGACAATGAGCAGTTCTTC. It codes for CASSGDLDNEQFF. The chain is built from TRBV9 and TRBJ2-1; D uncertain. The CDR3 contains 13 residues. V lost 3 bases, J lost 5 bases, and 9 bases lay in between. Germline V gene lookup returns CDR1 SGDLS and CDR2 YYNGEE.

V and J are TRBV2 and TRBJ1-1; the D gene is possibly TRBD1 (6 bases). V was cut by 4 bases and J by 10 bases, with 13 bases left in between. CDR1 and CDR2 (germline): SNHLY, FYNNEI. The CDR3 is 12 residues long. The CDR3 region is CASSALGGPAFF. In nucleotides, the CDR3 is TGTGCCAGCAGTGCCCTTGGGGGGCCAGCTTTCTTT.

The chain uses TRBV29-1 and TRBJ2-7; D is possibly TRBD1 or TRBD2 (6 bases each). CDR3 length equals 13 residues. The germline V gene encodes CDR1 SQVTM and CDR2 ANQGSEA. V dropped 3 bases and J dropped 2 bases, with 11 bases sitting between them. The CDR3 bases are TGCAGCGTTGATTTAGGGGGGACCTACGAGCAGTACTTC. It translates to CSVDLGGTYEQYF.

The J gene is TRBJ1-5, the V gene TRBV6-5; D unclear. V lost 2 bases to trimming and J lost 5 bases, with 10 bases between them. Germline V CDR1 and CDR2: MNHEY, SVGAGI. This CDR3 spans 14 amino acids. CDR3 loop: CASSYSRGYQPQHF. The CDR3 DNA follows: TGTGCCAGCAGTTACAGTCGAGGGTATCAGCCCCAGCATTTT.

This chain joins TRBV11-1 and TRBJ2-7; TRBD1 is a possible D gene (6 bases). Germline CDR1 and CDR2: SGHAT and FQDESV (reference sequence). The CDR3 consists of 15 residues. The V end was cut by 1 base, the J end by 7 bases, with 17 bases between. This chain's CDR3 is CASSLGTGHANEQYF. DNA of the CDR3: TGTGCCAGCAGCTTAGGAACGGGACACGCCAATGAGCAGTACTTC.

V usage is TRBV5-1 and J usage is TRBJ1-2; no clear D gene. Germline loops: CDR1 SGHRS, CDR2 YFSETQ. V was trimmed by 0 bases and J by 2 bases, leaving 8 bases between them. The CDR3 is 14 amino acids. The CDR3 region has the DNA TGCGCCAGCAGCTTGGGCGCGGAGAACTATGGCTACACCTTC. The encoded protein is CASSLGAENYGYTF. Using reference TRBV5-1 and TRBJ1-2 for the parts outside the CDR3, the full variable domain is KAGVTQTPRYLIKTRGQQVTLSCSPISGHRSVSWYQQTPGQGLQFLFEYFSETQRNKGNFPGRFSGRQFSNSRSEMNVSTLELGDSALYLCASSLGAENYGYTFGSGTRLTVV.

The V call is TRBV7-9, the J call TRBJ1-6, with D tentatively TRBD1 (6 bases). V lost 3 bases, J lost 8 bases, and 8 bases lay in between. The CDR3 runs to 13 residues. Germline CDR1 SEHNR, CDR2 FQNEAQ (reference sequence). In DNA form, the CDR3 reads TGTGCCAGCAGCTTGAAGGGGGATTCACCCCTCCACTTT. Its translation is CASSLKGDSPLHF.

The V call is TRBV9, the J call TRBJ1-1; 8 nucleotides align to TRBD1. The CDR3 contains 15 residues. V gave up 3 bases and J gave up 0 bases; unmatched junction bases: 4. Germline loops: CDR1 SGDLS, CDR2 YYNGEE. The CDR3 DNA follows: TGTGCCAGCAGCGGGGGACAGGCTCTGAACACTGAAGCTTTCTTT. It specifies CASSGGQALNTEAFF.